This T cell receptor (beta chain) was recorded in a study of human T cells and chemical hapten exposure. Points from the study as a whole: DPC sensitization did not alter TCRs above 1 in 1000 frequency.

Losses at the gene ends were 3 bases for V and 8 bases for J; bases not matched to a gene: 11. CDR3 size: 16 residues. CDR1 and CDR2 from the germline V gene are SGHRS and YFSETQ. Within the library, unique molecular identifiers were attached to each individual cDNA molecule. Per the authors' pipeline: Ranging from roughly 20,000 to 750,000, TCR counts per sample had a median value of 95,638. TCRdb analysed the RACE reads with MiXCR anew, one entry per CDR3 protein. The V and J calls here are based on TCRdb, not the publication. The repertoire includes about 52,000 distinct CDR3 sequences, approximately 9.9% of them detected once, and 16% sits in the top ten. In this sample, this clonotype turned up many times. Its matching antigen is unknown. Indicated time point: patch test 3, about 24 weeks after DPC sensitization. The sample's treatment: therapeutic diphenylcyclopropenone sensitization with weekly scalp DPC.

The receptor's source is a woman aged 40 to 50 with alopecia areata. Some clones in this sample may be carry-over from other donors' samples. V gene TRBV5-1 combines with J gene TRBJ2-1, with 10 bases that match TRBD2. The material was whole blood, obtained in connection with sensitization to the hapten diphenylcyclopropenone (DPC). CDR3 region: CASSSGPSGGADEQFF. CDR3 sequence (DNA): TGCGCCAGCAGCTCCGGCCCCAGCGGGGGGGCCGATGAGCAGTTCTTC. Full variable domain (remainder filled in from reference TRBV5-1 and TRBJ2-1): KAGVTQTPRYLIKTRGQQVTLSCSPISGHRSVSWYQQTPGQGLQFLFEYFSETQRNKGNFPGRFSGRQFSNSRSEMNVSTLELGDSALYLCASSSGPSGGADEQFFGPGTRLTVL.